Each of the 14 T cell receptor beta chains below was sequenced from the same sample in a study of blood T cell repertoires in COVID-19. This table comes from immunoSEQ multiplex PCR, and its TCRdb copy is limited to in-frame clones, with some not included. Among 85,000 to 100,000 clones listed, 84% were seen once. Sequenced: peripheral blood. Receptor source: a human donor in a cohort sampled during active COVID-19.

The gene calls are TRBV19 and TRBJ1-1; 9 bases align to TRBD1. CDR1 is LNHDA, CDR2 SQIVND, per germline (reference sequence). V was clipped by 3 bases and J by 4 bases; unmatched bases: 9. CDR3 length equals 16 residues. The CDR3 nucleotides are TGTGCCAGTAGTATGGGGACAGGGTCCCGCCTCACTGAAGCTTTCTTT. Residues: CASSMGTGSRLTEAFF.

The chain carries TRBV6-1 and TRBJ1-2; no firm D call. The CDR3 loop spans 15 amino acids. The germline gives CDR1 MNHNS, CDR2 SASEGT. V dropped 2 bases and J dropped 3 bases, with 13 bases sitting between them. Here the CDR3 DNA reads TGTGCCAGCAGTGAATTAGCCTCTCTGGACTATGGCTACACCTTC. This encodes CASSELASLDYGYTF.

V is TRBV20-1 and J is TRBJ1-1; D is possibly TRBD1 (6 bases). The CDR3 consists of 14 residues. Per germline, CDR1 DFQATT and CDR2 SNEGSKA (reference sequence). V shed 3 bases and J shed 3 bases, with 14 bases lying between them. DNA of the CDR3: TGCAGTGCTAGTAAGGGGGTAAAGGACACTGAAGCTTTCTTT. Amino acids: CSASKGVKDTEAFF.

CDR3 DNA: TGTGCCACCACTAGGACAGGGGGCTCTGGAAACACCATATATTTT. This gives the protein CATTRTGGSGNTIYF. The chain recombines TRBV24-1 with TRBJ1-3, with 10 bases matching TRBD1. The V segment lost 8 bases and the J segment 0 bases; nucleotides outside the gene matches: 3. The CDR3 loop spans 15 amino acids. Germline CDR1 and CDR2: KGHDR and SFDVKD.

The rearrangement joins TRBV5-1 to TRBJ2-2, with 10 bases lining up with TRBD1. There are 16 residues in the CDR3. The J segment lost 6 bases and the V segment lost 3 bases, leaving 8 bases of the junction unmatched. Germline V CDR1 and CDR2: SGHRS, YFSETQ. This CDR3 is CASSWGQGKSAGELFF. CDR3 nucleotide sequence: TGCGCCAGCAGCTGGGGACAGGGGAAGTCTGCCGGGGAGCTGTTTTTT.

The rearrangement uses TRBV6-6 and TRBJ2-2; a weak D match, TRBD2 (5 bases). Germline values: CDR1 MNHNY, CDR2 SVGAGI (reference sequence). The CDR3 has 17 residues. V was pared by 6 bases and J by 2 bases, with 19 bases between. CDR3 nucleotide sequence: TGTGCCAGCAGCCGATTTGGACTCCTGGGTAACACCGGGGAGCTGTTTTTT. Protein product: CASSRFGLLGNTGELFF.

The chain combines TRBV13 with TRBJ2-3, with 8 bases fitting TRBD2. The germline V gene has CDR1 PRHDT and CDR2 FYEKMQ (reference sequence). The J segment lost 7 bases and the V segment lost 3 bases, leaving 6 bases of the junction unmatched. The CDR3 contains 14 residues. CDR3 residues: CASSFGTRGNTQYF. DNA of the CDR3: TGTGCCAGCAGCTTCGGGACTAGAGGAAATACGCAGTATTTT.

The genes are TRBV7-2 and TRBJ1-1; unclear D gene. The germline CDR1 and CDR2 sequences are SGHTA and FQGNSA. There are 15 residues in the CDR3. Trimming left V 1 base short and J 3 bases short, with 12 bases between. CDR3 protein: CASSLDRRVDTEAFF. CDR3 bases: TGTGCCAGCAGCTTAGATAGACGGGTGGACACTGAAGCTTTCTTT.

The chain couples TRBV3-1 (or the pseudogene TRBV3-2) to TRBJ1-3; 8 nucleotides align to TRBD1. V lost 3 bases, J lost 3 bases, and 4 bases stayed unmatched. In germline, CDR1 is LGHDT, CDR2 YNNKEL (reference sequence). The CDR3 has 15 residues. In DNA form, the CDR3 reads TGTGCCAGCAGCCAGGACAGGGAAGTTGGAAACACCATATATTTT. Encoded protein: CASSQDREVGNTIYF.

V usage is TRBV6-1 and J usage is TRBJ1-2; D might be TRBD1 (6 bases). Germline lookup yields CDR1 MNHNS and CDR2 SASEGT. This CDR3 region has 14 residues. V lost 7 bases and J lost 0, with 12 bases in between. The CDR3, as DNA: TGTGCCAGCACAAAAACAGGGCCTAACTATGGCTACACCTTC. As protein: CASTKTGPNYGYTF.

This rearrangement joins TRBV9 to TRBJ2-5, with D possibly TRBD2 on 6 matching bases. Trimming cost V 4 bases and J 7 bases, with 14 bases left between them. The CDR3 totals 13 residues. Germline V CDR1 and CDR2: SGDLS, YYNGEE. CDR3 nucleotide sequence: TGTGCCAGCAGCATTCGGGAGTCAGGGACCCAGTACTTC. This sequence encodes CASSIRESGTQYF.

The rearrangement joins TRBV5-1 to TRBJ2-7, with a tentative D call TRBD2 (5 bases). The V end was cut by 0 bases, the J end by 6 bases, with 16 bases between. Germline V gene data show CDR1 as SGHRS and CDR2 as YFSETQ. The CDR3 spans 15 residues. The CDR3 reads CASSLAPGLEGEQYF. The CDR3 region has the DNA TGCGCCAGCAGCTTGGCCCCGGGCCTTGAGGGCGAGCAGTACTTC.

The chain joins TRBV10-3 to TRBJ2-1, with D perhaps matching TRBD2 (5 bases). The V gene's germline CDR1 is ENHRY and CDR2 SYGVKD. The CDR3 consists of 12 residues. Trimming shortened V by 3 bases and J by 9 bases, and 9 bases separated the two germline ends. The CDR3 sequence: CAISDDRGEQFF. The DNA of the CDR3 is TGTGCCATCAGTGATGACCGGGGTGAGCAGTTCTTC.

This sequence joins TRBV5-1 and TRBJ2-3, with TRBD2 matching 10 bases. The CDR3 contains 16 residues. Losses at the gene ends were 0 bases for V and 2 bases for J; bases not matched to a gene: 3. The germline V gene encodes CDR1 SGHRS and CDR2 YFSETQ. CDR3 sequence (DNA): TGCGCCAGCAGCTTGGGAGCGGGAGGGCCCACAGATACGCAGTATTTT. It specifies CASSLGAGGPTDTQYF.